This entry lists 15 T cell receptor beta chains sequenced from one sample in a study of T cell responses to AZD1222 COVID-19 vaccine. Libraries were prepared by immunoSEQ multiplex PCR; TCRdb keeps only in-frame clonotypes and omits some of them. The sample has tens of thousands of clones; roughly 91% are singletons. The source material was peripheral blood, sampled 28 days after the second AZD1222 dose. Every receptor here comes from an adult who received the AZD1222 COVID-19 vaccine.

The chain is built from TRBV30 and TRBJ1-2; D is uncertain. The V and J ends lost 2 bases and 3 bases respectively, with 7 bases between them. Germline lookup yields CDR1 GTSNPN and CDR2 SVGIG (reference sequence). CDR3 length: 12 amino acids. The chain's CDR3 is CAWSLRDYGYTF. DNA of the CDR3: TGTGCCTGGAGTCTCCGTGACTATGGCTACACCTTC.

This clone was picked up one time. The V gene is TRBV15, the J gene TRBJ1-6; D is undetermined. The germline V and J ends were trimmed by 0 bases and 5 bases, with 8 bases remaining between them. Germline V gives CDR1 LNHNV, CDR2 YYDKDF (reference sequence). This CDR3 comprises 15 residues. The CDR3 region has the DNA TGTGCCACCAGCAGAGACAGGCAAAATAATTCACCCCTCCACTTT. It is translated as CATSRDRQNNSPLHF.

The chain couples TRBV6-6 to TRBJ1-5, with a weak D call TRBD1 (6 bases). Germline V gene sequence: CDR1 MNHNY, CDR2 SVGAGI (reference sequence). This CDR3 is built from 13 residues. V was trimmed by 4 bases and J by 8 bases, leaving 12 bases between them. The CDR3 here is CASSSGQSKPQHF. DNA of the CDR3: TGTGCCAGCAGTTCCGGACAGTCAAAGCCCCAGCATTTT.

The chain recombines TRBV5-1 with TRBJ2-5; 13 bases are a match to TRBD2. V lost 5 bases to trimming and J lost 3 bases; unmatched junction nucleotides: 1. Germline V lookup: CDR1 SGHRS, CDR2 YFSETQ. CDR3 size: 14 residues. The chain's CDR3 is CASRLAGGKETQYF. The CDR3 DNA sequence: TGCGCCAGCAGACTAGCGGGGGGGAAAGAGACCCAGTACTTC. Based on the CDR3 plus reference TRBV5-1 and TRBJ2-5, the full variable domain is KAGVTQTPRYLIKTRGQQVTLSCSPISGHRSVSWYQQTPGQGLQFLFEYFSETQRNKGNFPGRFSGRQFSNSRSEMNVSTLELGDSALYLCASRLAGGKETQYFGPGTRLLVL.

The CDR3 DNA reads as TGCAGCGCCCAGGGGGAAGCTAACTATGGCTACACCTTC. It codes for CSAQGEANYGYTF. The chain couples TRBV29-1 to TRBJ1-2; TRBD1 matches 7 bases. Germline V gene lookup returns CDR1 SQVTM and CDR2 ANQGSEA. The CDR3 extends over 13 amino acids. V trimming: 7 bases; J trimming: 0 bases; junction bases outside the gene matches: 5. The full variable domain, with the rest looked up from reference TRBV29-1 and TRBJ1-2, is SAVISQKPSRDICQRGTSLTIQCQVDSQVTMMFWYRQQPGQSLTLIATANQGSEATYESGFVIDKFPISRPNLTFSTLTVSNMSPEDSSIYLCSAQGEANYGYTFGSGTRLTVV.

The rearrangement joins TRBV28 to TRBJ1-4, with D uncertain. Trimming left V 4 bases short and J 2 bases short, with 17 bases between. Germline V lookup: CDR1 MDHEN, CDR2 SYDVKM. The CDR3 loop spans 17 amino acids. CDR3 bases: TGTGCCAGCAGTTCCCCCATACTGACGGGGACTAATGAAAAACTGTTTTTT. It specifies CASSSPILTGTNEKLFF.

This chain links TRBV7-2 with TRBJ1-2; tentatively, D is TRBD1 (6 bases). Deletions cut 5 bases from V and 5 bases from J, with 18 bases between. Germline values: CDR1 SGHTA, CDR2 FQGNSA. This CDR3 has 15 amino acids. CDR3 sequence reads: CASSPARRGVYGYTF. In nucleotides, the CDR3 is TGTGCCAGCAGCCCGGCCAGAAGGGGGGTGTATGGCTACACCTTC.

This clone has only one observation. V is TRBV19 and J is TRBJ1-3; the D gene is possibly TRBD1 (6 bases). Germline loops: CDR1 LNHDA, CDR2 SQIVND (reference sequence). CDR3 length: 16 residues. V dropped 3 bases and J dropped 1 base, with 13 bases sitting between them. CDR3 coding DNA: TGTGCCAGTAGTATCGACAGGACCGGGTCTGGAAACACCATATATTTT. Its translation: CASSIDRTGSGNTIYF.

The chain employs TRBV18 and TRBJ2-7, with TRBD1 identical over 10 bases. Germline trimming cut 3 bases from V and 7 bases from J; bases unmatched to any gene: 6. Germline V CDR1 and CDR2: KGHSH, LQKENI. The CDR3 extends over 14 amino acids. The CDR3 sequence: CASSPDRGPGEQYF. The CDR3 bases are TGTGCCAGCTCACCTGACAGGGGGCCGGGGGAGCAGTACTTC.

This clone appeared a single time. The gene calls are TRBV7-9 and TRBJ1-4; no firm D call. CDR3 length: 14 residues. Trimming shortened V by 5 bases and J by 7 bases, and 14 bases separated the two germline ends. Germline lookup yields CDR1 SEHNR and CDR2 FQNEAQ (reference sequence). The chain's CDR3 is CASSLHGSSEKLFF. The CDR3 region has the DNA TGTGCCAGCAGCCTACATGGGTCGAGTGAAAAACTGTTTTTT.

The chain employs TRBV25-1 and TRBJ2-7; 8 bases match TRBD1. Germline assignment: CDR1 MGHDK and CDR2 SYGVNS. This CDR3 contains 12 residues. Trimming took 10 bases from V and 7 from J; bases not matched to a gene: 9. This chain's CDR3 is CATRTGFWEQYF. In DNA form, the CDR3 reads TGTGCCACCCGGACAGGGTTTTGGGAGCAGTACTTC.

This chain uses TRBV5-1 with TRBJ2-7, with no clear D. V was shortened by 3 bases and J by 13 bases, with 17 bases between the two germline ends. Germline V CDR1 and CDR2: SGHRS, YFSETQ. CDR3 length: 12 residues. The CDR3, as DNA: TGCGCCAGCAGCTCGGACGGTCAGGAATCCTACTTC. Translating gives CASSSDGQESYF.

This chain links TRBV6-6 with TRBJ1-2; D unclear. Germline CDR1 is MNHNY and CDR2 is SVGAGI (reference sequence). The length of the CDR3 is 16 residues. Trimming cost V 0 bases and J 1 base, with 12 bases left between them. CDR3 residues: CASSYSELIDNYGYTF. The CDR3 DNA reads as TGTGCCAGCAGTTACTCGGAATTGATAGATAACTATGGCTACACCTTC.

This rearrangement joins TRBV11-2 to TRBJ2-5; D perhaps matches TRBD2 (7 bases). CDR3 length equals 16 residues. V shed 5 bases and J shed 3 bases, with 19 bases lying between them. Germline-derived CDR1 and CDR2 are SGHAT and FQNNGV. DNA of the CDR3: TGTGCCAGCAGCCACCTCCGGGGAGGGGGGAAAGAGACCCAGTACTTC. The encoded protein is CASSHLRGGGKETQYF. Using reference TRBV11-2 and TRBJ2-5 for the parts outside the CDR3, the full variable domain is EAGVAQSPRYKIIEKRQSVAFWCNPISGHATLYWYQQILGQGPKLLIQFQNNGVVDDSQLPKDRFSAERLKGVDSTLKIQPAKLEDSAVYLCASSHLRGGGKETQYFGPGTRLLVL.

The chain couples TRBV4-1 to TRBJ1-1, with D perhaps matching TRBD1 (5 bases). Trimming removed 4 bases at V and 5 bases at J, with 11 bases between. The CDR3 totals 13 residues. CDR1 MGHRA and CDR2 YSYEKL come from the germline V gene. CDR3 amino acids: CASSRGAGTEAFF. DNA for the CDR3: TGCGCCAGCAGCCGAGGGGCGGGGACTGAAGCTTTCTTT.